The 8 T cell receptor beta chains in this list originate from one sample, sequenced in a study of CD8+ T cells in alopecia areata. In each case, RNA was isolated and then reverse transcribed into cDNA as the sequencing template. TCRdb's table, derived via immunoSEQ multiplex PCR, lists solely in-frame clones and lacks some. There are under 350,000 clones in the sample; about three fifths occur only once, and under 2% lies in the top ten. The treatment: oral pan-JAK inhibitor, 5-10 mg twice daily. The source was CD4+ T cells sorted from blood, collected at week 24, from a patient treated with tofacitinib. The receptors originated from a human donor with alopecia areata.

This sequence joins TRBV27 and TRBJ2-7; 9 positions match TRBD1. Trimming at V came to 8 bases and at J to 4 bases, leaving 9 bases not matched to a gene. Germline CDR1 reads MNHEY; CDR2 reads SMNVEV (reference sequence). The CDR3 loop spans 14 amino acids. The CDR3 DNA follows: TGTGCCAGCCGCTTGGGACAGGGAATTTACGAGCAGTACTTC. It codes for CASRLGQGIYEQYF.

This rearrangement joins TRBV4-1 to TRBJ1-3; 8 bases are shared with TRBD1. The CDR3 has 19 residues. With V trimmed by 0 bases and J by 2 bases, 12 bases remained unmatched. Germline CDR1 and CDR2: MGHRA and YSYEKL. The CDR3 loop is CASSQDTRGQGAPGNTIYF. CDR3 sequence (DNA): TGCGCCAGCAGCCAAGATACTCGAGGACAGGGAGCACCTGGAAACACCATATATTTT.

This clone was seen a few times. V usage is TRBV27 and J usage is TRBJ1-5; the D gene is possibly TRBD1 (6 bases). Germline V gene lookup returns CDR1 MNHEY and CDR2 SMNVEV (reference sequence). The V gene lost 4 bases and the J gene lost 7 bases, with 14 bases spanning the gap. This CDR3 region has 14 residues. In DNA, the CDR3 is TGTGCCAGCAGTTCGGTCGGGGGCAGGCAGCCCCAGCATTTT. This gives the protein CASSSVGGRQPQHF.

The CDR3 protein is CASGQGIGELFF. CDR3 nucleotide sequence: TGCGCCAGCGGTCAGGGTATCGGGGAGCTGTTTTTT. The chain is built from TRBV5-1 and TRBJ2-2; D might be TRBD1 (5 bases). This CDR3 is 12 amino acids long. Per the germline V gene, CDR1 is SGHRS and CDR2 is YFSETQ. Deletions cut 7 bases from V and 7 bases from J, with 11 bases between. Variable domain in full (rest from reference TRBV5-1 and TRBJ2-2): KAGVTQTPRYLIKTRGQQVTLSCSPISGHRSVSWYQQTPGQGLQFLFEYFSETQRNKGNFPGRFSGRQFSNSRSEMNVSTLELGDSALYLCASGQGIGELFFGEGSRLTVL.

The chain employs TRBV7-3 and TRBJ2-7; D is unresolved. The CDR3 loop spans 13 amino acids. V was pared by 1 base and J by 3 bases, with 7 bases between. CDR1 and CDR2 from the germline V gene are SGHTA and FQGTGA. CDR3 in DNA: TGTGCCAGCAGCTTAAACTTGGGCTACGAGCAGTACTTC. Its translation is CASSLNLGYEQYF.

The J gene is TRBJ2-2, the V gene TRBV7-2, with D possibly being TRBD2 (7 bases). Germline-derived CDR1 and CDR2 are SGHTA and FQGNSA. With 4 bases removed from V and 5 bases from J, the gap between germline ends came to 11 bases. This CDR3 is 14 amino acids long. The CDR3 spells CASSSQGGTGELFF. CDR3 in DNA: TGTGCCAGCAGCTCACAGGGAGGGACCGGGGAGCTGTTTTTT.

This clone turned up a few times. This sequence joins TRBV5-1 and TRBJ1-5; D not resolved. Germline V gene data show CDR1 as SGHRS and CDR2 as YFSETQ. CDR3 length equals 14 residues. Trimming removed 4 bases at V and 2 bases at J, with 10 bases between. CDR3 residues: CASSTRPGNQPQHF. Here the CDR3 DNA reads TGCGCCAGCAGCACCCGGCCGGGCAATCAGCCCCAGCATTTT.

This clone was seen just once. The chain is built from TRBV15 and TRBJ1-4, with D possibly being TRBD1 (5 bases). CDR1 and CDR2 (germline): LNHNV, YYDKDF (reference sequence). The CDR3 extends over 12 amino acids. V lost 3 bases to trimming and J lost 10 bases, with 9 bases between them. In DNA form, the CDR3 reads TGTGCCACCAGCAGTAACGGGGGAAAACTGTTTTTT. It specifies CATSSNGGKLFF.